This note documents a single T cell receptor (beta chain) sequence. This CDR3 comprises 18 residues. Germline CDR1 MNHEY, CDR2 SVGEGT. V lost 0 bases to trimming and J lost 6 bases, with 22 bases between them. The sample belongs to a study of T cells after yellow fever vaccination. A single record per CDR3 protein comes from TCRdb applying MiXCR to the 5' RACE reads. The data contain hundreds of thousands of distinct CDR3 sequences, roughly a sixth of them seen just once; the ten biggest clones take up over 15%. The chain employs TRBV6-2 or TRBV6-3 and TRBJ2-3, with a weak D call TRBD1 (6 bases). The source was PBMCs, collected before the yellow fever booster vaccination. The clonotype comes from a man younger than 35 who received the YFV17D yellow fever vaccine. CDR3 in amino acids: CASSYSGSAAGARDTQYF. The CDR3 bases are TGTGCCAGCAGTTACTCAGGGTCCGCGGCAGGGGCAAGGGATACGCAGTATTTT.